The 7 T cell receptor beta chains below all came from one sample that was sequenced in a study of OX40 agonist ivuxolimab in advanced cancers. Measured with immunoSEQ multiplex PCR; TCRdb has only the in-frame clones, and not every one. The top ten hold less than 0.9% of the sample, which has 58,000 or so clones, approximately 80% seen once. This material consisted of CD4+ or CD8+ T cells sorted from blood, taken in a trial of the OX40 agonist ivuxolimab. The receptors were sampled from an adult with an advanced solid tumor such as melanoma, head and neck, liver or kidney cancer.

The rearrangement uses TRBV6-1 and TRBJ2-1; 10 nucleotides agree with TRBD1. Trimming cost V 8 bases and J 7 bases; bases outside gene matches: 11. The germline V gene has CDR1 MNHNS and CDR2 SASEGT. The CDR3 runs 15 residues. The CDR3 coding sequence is TGTGCCAGCGGGGAGGGGACAGGGGTTGTTAATGAGCAGTTCTTC. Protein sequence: CASGEGTGVVNEQFF.

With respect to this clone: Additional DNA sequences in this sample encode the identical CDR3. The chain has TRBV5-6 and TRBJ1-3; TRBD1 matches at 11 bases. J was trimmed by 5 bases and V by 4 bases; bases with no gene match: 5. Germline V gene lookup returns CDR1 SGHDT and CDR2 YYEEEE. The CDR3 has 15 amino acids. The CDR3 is CASSPGTGGRNTIYF. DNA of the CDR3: TGTGCCAGCAGCCCCGGGACAGGGGGAAGAAACACCATATATTTT.

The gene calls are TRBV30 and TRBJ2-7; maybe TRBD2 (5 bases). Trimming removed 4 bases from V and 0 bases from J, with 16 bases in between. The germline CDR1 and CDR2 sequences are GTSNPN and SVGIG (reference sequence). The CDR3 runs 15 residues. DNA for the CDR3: TGTGCCTGGACGCCTATTTCGACTAACTCCTACGAGCAGTACTTC. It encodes CAWTPISTNSYEQYF.

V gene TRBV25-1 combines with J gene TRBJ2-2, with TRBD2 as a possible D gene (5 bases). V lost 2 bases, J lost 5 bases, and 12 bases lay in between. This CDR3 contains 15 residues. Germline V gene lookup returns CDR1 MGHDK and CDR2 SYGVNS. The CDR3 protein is CASSEVGIFTGELFF. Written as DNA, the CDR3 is TGTGCCAGCAGTGAAGTCGGGATTTTTACCGGGGAGCTGTTTTTT. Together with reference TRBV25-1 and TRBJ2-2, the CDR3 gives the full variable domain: EADIYQTPRYLVIGTGKKITLECSQTMGHDKMYWYQQDPGMELHLIHYSYGVNSTEKGDLSSESTVSRIRTEHFPLTLESARPSHTSQYLCASSEVGIFTGELFFGEGSRLTVL.

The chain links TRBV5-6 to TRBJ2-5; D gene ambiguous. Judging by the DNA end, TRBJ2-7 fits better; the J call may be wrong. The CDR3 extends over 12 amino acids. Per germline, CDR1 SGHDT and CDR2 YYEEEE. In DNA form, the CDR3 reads TGTGCCAGCAGCTTGTGGATCTACGAGCAGTACTTC. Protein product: CASSLWIYEQYF.

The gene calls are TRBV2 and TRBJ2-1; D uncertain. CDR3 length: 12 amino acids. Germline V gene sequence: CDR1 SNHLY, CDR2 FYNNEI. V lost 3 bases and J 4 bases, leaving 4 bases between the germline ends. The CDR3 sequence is CASSEGYNEQFF. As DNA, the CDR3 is TGTGCCAGCAGTGAGGGATACAATGAGCAGTTCTTC.

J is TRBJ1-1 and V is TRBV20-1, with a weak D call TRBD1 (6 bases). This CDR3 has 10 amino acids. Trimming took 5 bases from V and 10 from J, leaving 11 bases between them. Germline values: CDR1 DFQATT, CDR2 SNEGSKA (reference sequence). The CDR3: CSARGGPAFF. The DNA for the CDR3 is TGCAGTGCTCGGGGGGGCCCAGCTTTCTTT.